This TCR beta chain was recovered during a study of CD8 T cells in Susac syndrome. A quantity of about 0.5 to 1 ug RNA underwent reverse transcription using random hexamers. The CDR3 of TCR beta was amplified by immunoSEQ multiplex PCR across 54 Vbeta and 13 Jbeta. TCRdb recomputed calls from the immunoSEQ multiplex PCR reads with MiXCR, one row per CDR3 protein. The sample includes about 180,000 distinct CDR3 sequences, approximately 94% seen only once; the top ten take roughly 0.095%. From blood CD8+ and CD4+ T cells, the TCR beta chain was sequenced. The multiple sclerosis control group comprised treatment-naive patients with stable or active relapsing-remitting disease. Bulk CD8+ and CD4+ cells came from magnetic negative isolation; CD8+ TEMRA by FACS. Germline assignment: CDR1 MNHEY and CDR2 SVGAGI. Germline trimming cut 0 bases from V and 5 bases from J; bases unmatched to any gene: 6. The CDR3 runs 16 residues.

The chain is built from TRBV6-5 and TRBJ2-1; TRBD2 matches at 8 bases. The clonotype originates from a human donor with multiple sclerosis. The specimen sequenced was CD4+ T cells from PBMCs. CDR3 loop: CASSYSTGTSNNEQFF. CDR3 bases: TGTGCCAGCAGTTACTCTACCGGGACTAGTAACAATGAGCAGTTCTTC.